Below, 28 T cell receptor beta chains from the same sample are listed, as sequenced in a study of cytomegalovirus exposure and HLA in healthy donors. The assay was immunoSEQ multiplex PCR, and TCRdb's table has in-frame clones only and misses some. The data show a few hundred thousand clones, with approximately 91% seen just once and roughly 0.88% held by the top ten. The sample taken for sequencing was PBMCs. These TCRs come from a man in his thirties or forties in good health and CMV-seronegative.

The chain couples TRBV7-8 to TRBJ1-5; D gene unclear. V was trimmed by 6 bases and J by 3 bases, leaving 12 bases between them. There are 14 residues in the CDR3. The V gene's germline CDR1 is SGHVS and CDR2 FQNEAQ. DNA for the CDR3: TGTGCCAGCAGGGCGGGGAGTCTCAATCAGCCCCAGCATTTT. This codes for CASRAGSLNQPQHF.

The rearrangement uses TRBV9 and TRBJ2-7; 8 bases agree with TRBD2. The V and J ends lost 4 bases and 7 bases, in that order; junction bases with no gene match: 16. This CDR3 spans 16 amino acids. Germline CDR1 reads SGDLS; CDR2 reads YYNGEE. CDR3 in DNA: TGTGCCAGCAGCCCCCGGACGGGACTAGGACTTAGTGAGCAGTACTTC. Encoded protein: CASSPRTGLGLSEQYF.

The table lists this clone with a count of one. V gene TRBV5-1 combines with J gene TRBJ2-2, with 11 nucleotides matching TRBD1. The CDR3 covers 16 residues. Losses at the gene ends were 4 bases for V and 6 bases for J; bases not matched to a gene: 8. CDR1 is SGHRS and CDR2 is YFSETQ in the germline V gene. This CDR3 reads CASSASGTGGSGELFF. The DNA of the CDR3 is TGCGCCAGCAGCGCGTCCGGGACAGGGGGTTCCGGGGAGCTGTTTTTT.

This chain uses TRBV19 with TRBJ2-7; 9 bases match TRBD1. V was clipped by 4 bases and J by 7 bases; unmatched bases: 8. The CDR3 is 14 residues long. Germline V CDR1 and CDR2: LNHDA, SQIVND (reference sequence). CDR3 amino acids: CASSTRGQGQEQYF. The CDR3 DNA sequence: TGTGCCAGTAGTACAAGGGGACAGGGTCAAGAGCAGTACTTC.

V and J are TRBV6-1 and TRBJ2-5; 10 bases are shared with TRBD1. CDR1 and CDR2 (germline): MNHNS, SASEGT. The ends lost 6 bases at V and 4 bases at J; junction bases unmatched: 5. This CDR3 spans 14 amino acids. CDR3 in DNA: TGTGCCAGCAGGGTGAGGGACAGGGGAGAGACCCAGTACTTC. Its translation is CASRVRDRGETQYF.

V is TRBV6-5 and J is TRBJ1-1; D might be TRBD1 (5 bases). Trimming stripped 7 bases from V and 4 bases from J, with 13 bases between. Germline V gene lookup returns CDR1 MNHEY and CDR2 SVGAGI. The CDR3 has 13 amino acids. The CDR3 sequence is CASTPAGLTEAFF. DNA for the CDR3: TGTGCCAGCACGCCGGCAGGGCTCACTGAAGCTTTCTTT.

The J gene is TRBJ1-1, the V gene TRBV7-9; possibly TRBD1 for D (6 bases). The CDR3 covers 12 residues. Germline lookup yields CDR1 SEHNR and CDR2 FQNEAQ (reference sequence). Trimming removed 5 bases from V and 7 bases from J, with 11 bases in between. The CDR3 loop is CASSAGDGEAFF. The CDR3 coding sequence is TGTGCCAGCAGCGCAGGGGACGGTGAAGCTTTCTTT.

V usage is TRBV7-6 and J usage is TRBJ1-2, with 9 bases lining up with TRBD1. The length of the CDR3 is 15 residues. Germline assignment: CDR1 SGHVS and CDR2 FNYEAQ. The J segment lost 4 bases and the V segment lost 4 bases, leaving 7 bases of the junction unmatched. CDR3 DNA sequence: TGTGCCAGCAGCTCCCGGACAGGGGCCGGCTATGGCTACACCTTC. This translates into CASSSRTGAGYGYTF. The full variable domain, rest sourced from reference TRBV7-6 and TRBJ1-2, is GAGVSQSPRYKVTKRGQDVALRCDPISGHVSLYWYRQALGQGPEFLTYFNYEAQQDKSGLPNDRFSAERPEGSISTLTIQRTEQRDSAMYRCASSSRTGAGYGYTFGSGTRLTVV.

This chain joins TRBV5-1 and TRBJ2-7, with TRBD2 matching 10 bases. CDR3 size: 17 residues. Germline V gene data show CDR1 as SGHRS and CDR2 as YFSETQ. V dropped 4 bases and J dropped 1; count of bases not matched to a gene: 11. This chain's CDR3 is CASSGTRTSGASYEQYF. The CDR3 bases are TGCGCCAGCAGCGGGACCCGAACTAGCGGGGCATCCTACGAGCAGTACTTC. Full variable domain (rest looked up from reference TRBV5-1 and TRBJ2-7): KAGVTQTPRYLIKTRGQQVTLSCSPISGHRSVSWYQQTPGQGLQFLFEYFSETQRNKGNFPGRFSGRQFSNSRSEMNVSTLELGDSALYLCASSGTRTSGASYEQYFGPGTRLTVT.

The rearrangement joins TRBV6-5 to TRBJ1-2; TRBD1 agrees at 8 bases. The CDR3 has 13 amino acids. Germline V gene lookup returns CDR1 MNHEY and CDR2 SVGAGI. The V and J ends lost 2 bases and 8 bases, in that order; junction bases with no gene match: 4. Here the CDR3 DNA reads TGTGCCAGCAGTTACGGCACAGGGGGAGGCTACACCTTC. Translating it yields CASSYGTGGGYTF.

The chain employs TRBV18 and TRBJ2-7, with a tentative D call TRBD1 (6 bases). Trimming stripped 5 bases from V and 5 bases from J, with 13 bases between. The CDR3 has 13 residues. Germline lookup yields CDR1 KGHSH and CDR2 LQKENI. This chain's CDR3 is CASSAHRDDEQYF. The CDR3 coding sequence is TGTGCCAGCTCAGCGCACAGGGACGACGAGCAGTACTTC.

This CDR3 is CASSPDRGSQPQHF. Here the CDR3 DNA reads TGTGCCAGCTCACCCGACCGGGGGAGTCAGCCCCAGCATTTT. This chain connects TRBV18 to TRBJ1-5; D might be TRBD1 (5 bases). V lost 3 bases, J lost 6 bases, and 12 bases lay in between. The CDR3 is 14 residues long. Germline CDR1 reads KGHSH; CDR2 reads LQKENI.

V and J are TRBV19 and TRBJ1-5; D is unclear. Germline-derived CDR1 and CDR2 are LNHDA and SQIVND (reference sequence). Trimming took 5 bases from V and 3 from J, leaving 11 bases between them. CDR3 length: 14 residues. The CDR3 loop is CASSSIGANQPQHF. The CDR3 DNA is TGTGCCAGTAGTTCCATCGGAGCCAATCAGCCCCAGCATTTT.

The chain couples TRBV7-6 to TRBJ2-5, with 8 bases fitting TRBD1. The CDR3 contains 14 residues. Per the germline V gene, CDR1 is SGHVS and CDR2 is FNYEAQ. V was clipped by 7 bases and J by 5 bases; unmatched bases: 9. CDR3 DNA: TGTGCCAGCACGTCAAACAGGGGGTCGGAGACCCAGTACTTC. It encodes CASTSNRGSETQYF. The full variable domain, its missing parts supplied by reference TRBV7-6 and TRBJ2-5, is GAGVSQSPRYKVTKRGQDVALRCDPISGHVSLYWYRQALGQGPEFLTYFNYEAQQDKSGLPNDRFSAERPEGSISTLTIQRTEQRDSAMYRCASTSNRGSETQYFGPGTRLLVL.

The chain uses TRBV19 and TRBJ2-7, with 9 bases aligning to TRBD1. The CDR3 has 18 residues. With V trimmed by 3 bases and J by 3 bases, 15 bases remained unmatched. Germline-derived CDR1 and CDR2 are LNHDA and SQIVND (reference sequence). CDR3 DNA: TGTGCCAGTAGTATCCTGCCCTCGACAGGGGGAATTCTCTACGAGCAGTACTTC. This gives the protein CASSILPSTGGILYEQYF.

This clone was observed a handful of times. The chain recombines TRBV19 with TRBJ1-4, with 8 bases aligning to TRBD1. Trimming removed 5 bases from V and 8 bases from J; junction bases left unmatched: 7. The CDR3 consists of 14 residues. CDR1 and CDR2 from the germline V gene are LNHDA and SQIVND (reference sequence). Written as DNA, the CDR3 is TGTGCCAGTAGTTCGCTGGACAGGGACGAAAAACTGTTTTTT. This translates into CASSSLDRDEKLFF.

The gene calls are TRBV27 and TRBJ1-6, with D maybe TRBD1 (6 bases). This CDR3 is 14 amino acids long. V gave up 4 bases and J gave up 8 bases, with 12 bases separating them. The germline V gene encodes CDR1 MNHEY and CDR2 SMNVEV (reference sequence). CDR3 sequence (DNA): TGTGCCAGCAGTTCTTACAGGGTTTATTCACCCCTCCACTTT. It encodes CASSSYRVYSPLHF.

In its sample, this clone was seen a few times. The chain uses TRBV11-2 and TRBJ1-3; 9 bases match TRBD1. The CDR3 is 17 amino acids. In germline, CDR1 is SGHAT, CDR2 FQNNGV. V was pared by 4 bases and J by 0 bases, with 7 bases of the junction left unmatched. The CDR3 spells CASSSDRGLNSGNTIYF. The CDR3 DNA reads as TGTGCCAGCAGCTCGGACAGGGGATTAAACTCTGGAAACACCATATATTTT.

The CDR3 sequence is CASNSRTNRGELFF. In nucleotides, the CDR3 is TGTGCCAGCAATTCCCGGACTAACCGTGGGGAGCTGTTTTTT. J is TRBJ2-2 and V is TRBV6-5, with D possibly TRBD2 on 6 matching bases. This CDR3 comprises 14 residues. V lost 7 bases to trimming and J lost 8 bases, with 17 bases between them. Germline CDR1 and CDR2: MNHEY and SVGAGI.

The chain links TRBV2 to TRBJ2-2, with 7 bases that match TRBD1. The CDR3 sequence is 15 residues long. The trim removed 7 bases at V and 0 bases at J, leaving 5 bases unmatched. Germline V gene data show CDR1 as SNHLY and CDR2 as FYNNEI. CDR3 bases: TGTGCCAGCATACCGGGACAGACGAACACCGGGGAGCTGTTTTTT. Translated: CASIPGQTNTGELFF.

The chain carries TRBV7-8 and TRBJ1-2, with 9 bases lining up with TRBD1. After removal of 5 bases from V and 2 bases from J, the junction contained 3 bases not matched to a gene. The length of the CDR3 is 14 residues. The germline V gene has CDR1 SGHVS and CDR2 FQNEAQ. CDR3 sequence: CASSHGTGNYGYTF. The CDR3 bases are TGTGCCAGCAGCCACGGGACAGGGAACTATGGCTACACCTTC.

The gene calls are TRBV4-1 and TRBJ2-5; D possibly corresponds to TRBD2 (5 bases). Trimming shortened V by 1 base and J by 4 bases, and 16 bases separated the two germline ends. The CDR3 length is 16 residues. Germline V lookup: CDR1 MGHRA, CDR2 YSYEKL. In DNA, the CDR3 is TGCGCCAGCAGCCAAGTCGGGATTCCGCTGGGAGAGACCCAGTACTTC. Protein sequence: CASSQVGIPLGETQYF.

This chain links TRBV5-1 with TRBJ2-7; 10 bases match TRBD1. This CDR3 comprises 15 residues. Germline trimming cut 1 base from V and 4 bases from J; bases unmatched to any gene: 5. Germline CDR1 SGHRS, CDR2 YFSETQ. CDR3: CASSLLGQGTYEQYF. As DNA, the CDR3 is TGCGCCAGCAGCTTGTTGGGACAGGGGACGTACGAGCAGTACTTC. The full variable domain, its missing parts supplied by reference TRBV5-1 and TRBJ2-7, is KAGVTQTPRYLIKTRGQQVTLSCSPISGHRSVSWYQQTPGQGLQFLFEYFSETQRNKGNFPGRFSGRQFSNSRSEMNVSTLELGDSALYLCASSLLGQGTYEQYFGPGTRLTVT.

V gene TRBV19 combines with J gene TRBJ2-1, with D perhaps TRBD2 (7 bases). The germline CDR1 and CDR2 sequences are LNHDA and SQIVND (reference sequence). Trimming removed 3 bases at V and 3 bases at J, with 15 bases between. This CDR3 comprises 16 residues. Here the CDR3 DNA reads TGTGCCAGTAGTATCGCGGGGAGGGGGTACTACAATGAGCAGTTCTTC. Amino acid sequence: CASSIAGRGYYNEQFF.

This chain links TRBV11-2 with TRBJ2-7; possibly TRBD1 for D (6 bases). The V end lost 5 bases, the J end lost 5 bases, and 19 bases lay between the germline ends. The CDR3 loop spans 15 amino acids. CDR1 SGHAT and CDR2 FQNNGV come from the germline V gene. The chain's CDR3 is CASSPDSLPGHEQYF. DNA of the CDR3: TGTGCCAGCAGCCCGGACAGCCTACCTGGCCACGAGCAGTACTTC. The whole variable domain, filled in from reference TRBV11-2 and TRBJ2-7, reads EAGVAQSPRYKIIEKRQSVAFWCNPISGHATLYWYQQILGQGPKLLIQFQNNGVVDDSQLPKDRFSAERLKGVDSTLKIQPAKLEDSAVYLCASSPDSLPGHEQYFGPGTRLTVT.

The chain employs TRBV4-3 and TRBJ2-1; the D is unclear. Trimming took 1 base from V and 4 from J, leaving 17 bases between them. The germline CDR1 and CDR2 sequences are LGHNA and YSLEER. The CDR3 sequence is 17 residues long. The CDR3 nucleotides are TGCGCCAGCAGCCAAGGCTCCTCCAGTTCGATTTACAATGAGCAGTTCTTC. It specifies CASSQGSSSSIYNEQFF.

This chain uses TRBV2 with TRBJ1-2; D is undetermined. V was clipped by 2 bases and J by 8 bases, with 9 bases between them. The CDR3 spans 12 residues. Germline V CDR1 and CDR2: SNHLY, FYNNEI. The CDR3 bases are TGTGCCAGCAGTGAAAGAAGACTCGGCTACACCTTC. This gives the protein CASSERRLGYTF.

The chain has TRBV29-1 and TRBJ1-1; a weak D match, TRBD1 (5 bases). The CDR3 is 14 amino acids. V was shortened by 5 bases and J by 3 bases, with 16 bases between the two germline ends. The germline V gene encodes CDR1 SQVTM and CDR2 ANQGSEA. CDR3 loop: CSVRLAGLHTEAFF. CDR3 DNA sequence: TGCAGCGTTCGACTGGCAGGGTTGCACACTGAAGCTTTCTTT.